This T cell receptor (beta chain) was sequenced during a study of T-cell reconstitution after alpha-beta-depleted transplantation in children (dated by TCRdb to the mid-2010s). Regarding the research as a whole: The study quantitatively tracked T-cell immune reconstitution after TCRalphabeta/CD19-depleted allogeneic hematopoietic cell transplantation in children using TCR repertoire profiling.

This clonotype showed up just a few times. What this receptor recognizes is not known. A read error may produce the germline difference seen at one junction end. The library came from PCR. The sequencer was an Illumina HiSeq 2500. To normalize quantification of the TCRbeta repertoire, the TCR libraries were built with molecular barcoding that relied on unique molecular identifiers. The public reads were reanalyzed by TCRdb: fastp trimming at Q25, MiXCR alignment, in-frame beta chains only. All rows with the same CDR3 protein become a single entry with the most common DNA and genes. The sample yields about a million distinct CDR3 sequences; roughly 29% were counted once. The leading ten clones occupy roughly 28% of the sample. General conclusions and limits of the study: Apparently early alphabetaT-cell count recovery about two months after transplant reportedly relied on only several hundred rapidly expanded clones derived from non-depleted graft cells. In some patients, the high TCRbeta diversity seen at day 60 was put down to recipient T cells and intrathymic progenitors that had survived conditioning. Over subsequent months, a decline in hyperexpanded clone frequencies was noted, and after one year, T-cell counts and TCRbeta diversity were mostly ascribed to newly produced T cells.

The treatment or condition label of this sample denotes: allogeneic hematopoietic cell transplantation with graft depleted of TCRalphabeta T cells and CD19 B cells. TCRalphabeta/CD19-depleted allogeneic hematopoietic cell grafts were given to the transplant recipients, all of whom were children. In the germline V gene, CDR1 corresponds to SGHVS and CDR2 to FNYEAQ. The CDR3, cysteine through phenylalanine, is 13 amino acids long. Only the CDR3 DNA is retained, 39 bases long and in frame from the first base. The sequence derives from a boy under three years old who had a stem cell transplant for SCID, so the T cells may come from the graft donor. The material was PBMCs, mostly from graft donor cells, obtained 360 days after TCRalphabeta/CD19-depleted stem cell transplant. This receptor chain uses TRBV7-6 and TRBJ1-1; the D gene cannot be named for sure. The DNA is as follows: TGTACCAGCAGCTTAATCTGGAACACTGAAGCTTTCTTT. It codes for CTSSLIWNTEAFF.